Shown below are 31 T cell receptor beta chains from a single sample sequenced in a study of blood T cell repertoires in COVID-19. Using immunoSEQ multiplex PCR, the repertoire was profiled, and TCRdb retains in-frame clones only, with some absent. The sample consists of over 400,000 clones, approximately 85% of them appearing once. Sequenced input: peripheral blood. Source of these receptors: a human donor in a cohort sampled during active COVID-19.

The J gene is TRBJ2-3, the V gene TRBV5-3, with unresolved D. TRBV5-3 is an ORF for which the function is uncertain. This CDR3 is 18 amino acids long. Trimming shortened V by 1 base and J by 0 bases, and 18 bases separated the two germline ends. The CDR3 is CARSLSLLRIGSTDTQYF. CDR3 nucleotide sequence: TGTGCCAGAAGCTTGAGTTTACTTCGGATCGGGAGCACAGATACGCAGTATTTT.

The chain has TRBV5-6 and TRBJ1-2; D possibly corresponds to TRBD1 (6 bases). The CDR3 is made up of 13 amino acids. The V and J ends lost 4 bases and 9 bases respectively, with 16 bases between them. The germline gives CDR1 SGHDT, CDR2 YYEEEE. This CDR3 is CASSPTGSRSYTF. The CDR3 DNA sequence: TGTGCCAGCAGCCCTACAGGGTCTAGGAGCTACACCTTC. Using reference TRBV5-6 and TRBJ1-2 for the parts outside the CDR3, the full variable domain is DAGVTQSPTHLIKTRGQQVTLRCSPKSGHDTVSWYQQALGQGPQFIFQYYEEEERQRGNFPDRFSGHQFPNYSSELNVNALLLGDSALYLCASSPTGSRSYTFGSGTRLTVV.

The chain combines TRBV10-3 with TRBJ1-1; 9 bases are a match to TRBD1. There are 14 residues in the CDR3. Unmatched junction bases numbered 3, after V lost 6 bases and J lost 1 base. CDR1 ENHRY and CDR2 SYGVKD come from the germline V gene. The CDR3 DNA reads as TGTGCCATCAGCAGACAGGGGGGGAACACTGAAGCTTTCTTT. Protein: CAISRQGGNTEAFF.

This chain links TRBV6-5 with TRBJ2-3; TRBD1 agrees at 10 bases. The CDR3 has 15 amino acids. The V segment lost 7 bases and the J segment 2 bases; nucleotides outside the gene matches: 6. Per the germline V gene, CDR1 is MNHEY and CDR2 is SVGAGI. As DNA, the CDR3 is TGTGCCAGCACGCCGGGACAGGGGATCACAGATACGCAGTATTTT. Translated: CASTPGQGITDTQYF.

V is TRBV24-1 and J is TRBJ2-2; 8 nucleotides match TRBD1. CDR1 and CDR2 (germline): KGHDR, SFDVKD. The CDR3 length is 16 residues. J was trimmed by 6 bases and V by 3 bases; bases with no gene match: 8. CDR3 in DNA: TGTGCCACCAGTGATGCCGGGACAGGAGGGGCCGGGGAGCTGTTTTTT. Its protein product is CATSDAGTGGAGELFF.

The chain recombines TRBV20-1 with TRBJ2-5; 9 positions match TRBD2. Germline V lookup: CDR1 DFQATT, CDR2 SNEGSKA (reference sequence). V was clipped by 3 bases and J by 5 bases; unmatched bases: 4. The CDR3 contains 13 residues. CDR3 loop: CSASAGGQETQYF. Here the CDR3 DNA reads TGCAGTGCTAGTGCGGGAGGGCAGGAGACCCAGTACTTC.

V is TRBV7-9 and J is TRBJ1-5; TRBD1 agrees at 8 bases. With 4 bases clipped from V and 1 base from J, the junction kept 6 bases outside the gene matches. The CDR3 spans 16 residues. CDR1 is SEHNR, CDR2 FQNEAQ, per germline (reference sequence). As DNA, the CDR3 is TGTGCCAGCAGCTCAATGGGACAGGCCAGCAATCAGCCCCAGCATTTT. Its protein product is CASSSMGQASNQPQHF.

With regard to this clone: Other nucleotide sequences in the sample specify the same CDR3. The V call is TRBV7-6, the J call TRBJ1-1; TRBD1 might be the D (6 bases). The CDR3 is 14 amino acids. CDR1 SGHVS and CDR2 FNYEAQ come from the germline V gene. Trimming took off 1 base at V and 1 base at J, with 7 bases between the two ends. The CDR3, as DNA: TGTGCCAGCAGCTTAGGGACAGAGAACACTGAAGCTTTCTTT. Translated, it gives CASSLGTENTEAFF.

The chain carries TRBV11-3 and TRBJ2-2, with TRBD1 as a possible D gene (5 bases). Germline V gene lookup returns CDR1 SGHNT and CDR2 YENEEA. CDR3 length: 17 amino acids. V lost 1 base to trimming and J lost 0 bases, with 12 bases between them. In DNA form, the CDR3 reads TGTGCCAGCAGCTTAGCGTCAGGGATGGCGAACACCGGGGAGCTGTTTTTT. Protein sequence: CASSLASGMANTGELFF.

The rearrangement joins TRBV7-3 to TRBJ2-4; no clear D. CDR1 SGHTA and CDR2 FQGTGA come from the germline V gene. The germline V and J ends were trimmed by 3 bases and 6 bases, with 6 bases remaining between them. This CDR3 has 12 residues. CDR3 region: CASSFVGNIQYF. In DNA, the CDR3 is TGTGCCAGCAGCTTTGTCGGAAACATTCAGTACTTC.

The chain recombines TRBV7-2 with TRBJ2-7, with D perhaps matching TRBD1 (6 bases). The CDR3 consists of 14 residues. The V end lost 3 bases, the J end lost 4 bases, and 13 bases lay between the germline ends. CDR1 and CDR2 from the germline V gene are SGHTA and FQGNSA. The CDR3 here is CASSLRRRGYEQYF. The CDR3 DNA sequence: TGTGCCAGCAGCTTGAGGAGAAGGGGGTACGAGCAGTACTTC.

This clone was seen a few times. The V gene is TRBV5-1, the J gene TRBJ1-3; D not certain. From germline, CDR1 is SGHRS and CDR2 YFSETQ. The V end lost 0 bases, the J end lost 2 bases, and 9 bases lay between the germline ends. CDR3 size: 15 residues. The CDR3 nucleotides are TGCGCCAGCAGCTTGGGCGCGGCCACTGGAAACACCATATATTTT. Protein sequence: CASSLGAATGNTIYF.

V is TRBV19 and J is TRBJ2-2, with 12 bases lining up with TRBD1. Trimming removed 3 bases from V and 7 bases from J; junction bases left unmatched: 9. The length of the CDR3 is 17 residues. In germline, CDR1 is LNHDA, CDR2 SQIVND (reference sequence). CDR3: CASSMGTGTGGFGELFF. The CDR3 DNA follows: TGTGCCAGTAGTATGGGGACCGGGACAGGGGGCTTCGGGGAGCTGTTTTTT. The entire variable domain, with the rest obtained from reference TRBV19 and TRBJ2-2, is as follows: DGGITQSPKYLFRKEGQNVTLSCEQNLNHDAMYWYRQDPGQGLRLIYYSQIVNDFQKGDIAEGYSVSREKKESFPLTVTSAQKNPTAFYLCASSMGTGTGGFGELFFGEGSRLTVL.

This chain links TRBV6-6 with TRBJ1-3; unclear D gene. V was cut by 4 bases and J by 0 bases, with 10 bases left in between. The CDR3 totals 15 residues. Looked up from germline, CDR1 is MNHNY and CDR2 is SVGAGI (reference sequence). In DNA form, the CDR3 reads TGTGCCAGCAGTTTCGGCGGGATCTCTGGAAACACCATATATTTT. This codes for CASSFGGISGNTIYF.

The chain links TRBV5-1 to TRBJ2-2; D remains ambiguous. The CDR3 loop spans 14 amino acids. V dropped 6 bases and J dropped 2 bases, with 11 bases sitting between them. Germline loops: CDR1 SGHRS, CDR2 YFSETQ. CDR3 sequence (DNA): TGCGCCAGCAAAAACTCTTCTAACACCGGGGAGCTGTTTTTT. It specifies CASKNSSNTGELFF.

This chain joins TRBV19 and TRBJ2-7, with 7 bases aligning to TRBD1. The CDR3 has 15 amino acids. V dropped 3 bases and J dropped 2; count of bases not matched to a gene: 7. Germline values: CDR1 LNHDA, CDR2 SQIVND (reference sequence). The DNA for the CDR3 is TGTGCCAGTAGTATTGGACAGGCTCCCACCTACGAGCAGTACTTC. Translated, it gives CASSIGQAPTYEQYF.

This clone was found a few times. The V gene is TRBV18, the J gene TRBJ2-5; 8 bases map to TRBD2. The CDR3 runs to 16 residues. After removal of 1 base from V and 5 bases from J, the junction contained 9 bases not matched to a gene. Germline CDR1 and CDR2: KGHSH and LQKENI. The CDR3 here is CASSPLAGFLTETQYF. The CDR3 coding sequence is TGTGCCAGCTCACCACTAGCGGGATTTTTAACGGAGACCCAGTACTTC.

This chain joins TRBV19 and TRBJ1-5; D may be TRBD1 (6 bases). CDR3 length equals 14 residues. Germline lookup yields CDR1 LNHDA and CDR2 SQIVND (reference sequence). Trimming pared 6 bases from V and 4 bases from J, leaving 13 bases between. The CDR3 nucleotides are TGTGCCAGTAGCGCCGAGGGGGTGAATCAGCCCCAGCATTTT. It specifies CASSAEGVNQPQHF. The full variable domain, rest sourced from reference TRBV19 and TRBJ1-5, is DGGITQSPKYLFRKEGQNVTLSCEQNLNHDAMYWYRQDPGQGLRLIYYSQIVNDFQKGDIAEGYSVSREKKESFPLTVTSAQKNPTAFYLCASSAEGVNQPQHFGDGTRLSIL.

J is TRBJ2-7 and V is TRBV28, with D maybe TRBD1 (6 bases). This CDR3 is built from 13 residues. Trimming removed 6 bases from V and 3 bases from J, with 12 bases in between. The germline V gene encodes CDR1 MDHEN and CDR2 SYDVKM. The CDR3 spells CASRPGQYYEQYF. In DNA, the CDR3 is TGTGCCAGCAGACCTGGACAGTACTACGAGCAGTACTTC. Variable domain in full (rest from reference TRBV28 and TRBJ2-7): DVKVTQSSRYLVKRTGEKVFLECVQDMDHENMFWYRQDPGLGLRLIYFSYDVKMKEKGDIPEGYSVSREKKERFSLILESASTNQTSMYLCASRPGQYYEQYFGPGTRLTVT.

The chain has TRBV5-1 and TRBJ2-5, with 13 bases fitting TRBD2. The V segment lost 3 bases and the J segment 5 bases; nucleotides outside the gene matches: 7. The CDR3 has 16 residues. Germline V CDR1 and CDR2: SGHRS, YFSETQ. CDR3 amino acids: CASSWMGLAGRETQYF. CDR3 nucleotides: TGCGCCAGCAGCTGGATGGGACTAGCGGGACGGGAGACCCAGTACTTC.

In this sample, this clone turned up a few times. The rearrangement uses TRBV6-5 and TRBJ1-1; 11 positions match TRBD1. Trimming removed 5 bases from V and 4 bases from J; junction bases left unmatched: 3. Germline-derived CDR1 and CDR2 are MNHEY and SVGAGI. The CDR3 contains 14 residues. The CDR3 DNA reads as TGTGCCAGCAGTAGGACAGGGGGCCCCACTGAAGCTTTCTTT. This sequence encodes CASSRTGGPTEAFF.

The V call is TRBV24-1, the J call TRBJ2-2; D might be TRBD1 (6 bases). CDR1 is KGHDR and CDR2 is SFDVKD in the germline V gene. CDR3 length equals 16 residues. V lost 4 bases and J 1 base, leaving 12 bases between the germline ends. The CDR3, as DNA: TGTGCCACCAGTGACCCCGGGACAAAGAACACCGGGGAGCTGTTTTTT. It is translated as CATSDPGTKNTGELFF.

The rearrangement links TRBV5-1 to TRBJ1-5; a weak D match, TRBD1 (5 bases). V lost 1 base, J lost 2 bases, and 19 bases lay in between. Germline V gene sequence: CDR1 SGHRS, CDR2 YFSETQ. The CDR3 sequence is 18 residues long. The CDR3 region has the DNA TGCGCCAGCAGCTTGTTGGGGCCGCCGGCGAATGGCAATCAGCCCCAGCATTTT. Translating gives CASSLLGPPANGNQPQHF. Full variable domain (remainder filled in from reference TRBV5-1 and TRBJ1-5): KAGVTQTPRYLIKTRGQQVTLSCSPISGHRSVSWYQQTPGQGLQFLFEYFSETQRNKGNFPGRFSGRQFSNSRSEMNVSTLELGDSALYLCASSLLGPPANGNQPQHFGDGTRLSIL.

This clone appeared a few times. V and J are TRBV3-1 (or the pseudogene TRBV3-2) and TRBJ1-2, with TRBD1 matching 7 bases. The CDR3 length is 15 residues. V was pared by 0 bases and J by 4 bases, with 5 bases of the junction left unmatched. CDR1 and CDR2 from the germline V gene are LGHDT and YNNKEL (reference sequence). CDR3 region: CASSQDRGGVYGYTF. Here the CDR3 DNA reads TGTGCCAGCAGCCAAGATCGAGGGGGCGTCTATGGCTACACCTTC.

As for this clone: Other DNA sequences in the same sample also yield this CDR3. This chain uses TRBV30 with TRBJ1-2, with no clear D. V lost 0 bases, J lost 6 bases, and 8 bases lay in between. The CDR3 has 12 residues. Germline-derived CDR1 and CDR2 are GTSNPN and SVGIG (reference sequence). DNA of the CDR3: TGTGCCTGGAGTGTAGGAGGAGATGGCTACACCTTC. It translates to CAWSVGGDGYTF.

V and J are TRBV3-1 (or the pseudogene TRBV3-2) and TRBJ1-3, with a possible D match to TRBD1 (5 bases). This CDR3 contains 18 residues. The germline V gene has CDR1 LGHDT and CDR2 YNNKEL (reference sequence). V dropped 2 bases and J dropped 0 bases, with 17 bases sitting between them. Here the CDR3 DNA reads TGTGCCAGCAGCCAACTAAACCCCGGGGGATCCTCTGGAAACACCATATATTTT. It is translated as CASSQLNPGGSSGNTIYF.

CDR3 DNA sequence: TGTGCCATCAGTGCTGGGGTCGACAGTGAGCAGTACTTC. It yields the protein CAISAGVDSEQYF. This chain links TRBV10-3 with TRBJ2-7; weak D call: TRBD1 (5 bases). There are 13 residues in the CDR3. Germline V gene data show CDR1 as ENHRY and CDR2 as SYGVKD. The germline V and J ends were trimmed by 4 bases and 7 bases, with 14 bases remaining between them.

DNA of the CDR3: TGTGCCAGCAGCTGGGAGCGGACCGGGGAGCTGTTTTTT. Translated, it gives CASSWERTGELFF. V gene TRBV11-2 combines with J gene TRBJ2-2; D may be TRBD2 (5 bases). Germline V CDR1 and CDR2: SGHAT, FQNNGV. The V end lost 4 bases, the J end lost 5 bases, and 8 bases lay between the germline ends. CDR3 length: 13 amino acids.

This clone was seen only a few times. The chain links TRBV10-3 to TRBJ1-3, with D tentatively TRBD1 (5 bases). Germline-derived CDR1 and CDR2 are ENHRY and SYGVKD. V shed 3 bases and J shed 0 bases, with 12 bases lying between them. The CDR3 runs to 16 residues. The CDR3 DNA reads as TGTGCCATCAGTGACCCGGGGGTTTCCTCTGGAAACACCATATATTTT. It translates to CAISDPGVSSGNTIYF.

The chain carries TRBV19 and TRBJ1-1, with 9 bases that match TRBD1. The length of the CDR3 is 15 residues. The V gene's germline CDR1 is LNHDA and CDR2 SQIVND (reference sequence). Germline trimming cut 5 bases from V and 1 base from J; bases unmatched to any gene: 5. The CDR3 here is CASSSWTGENTEAFF. DNA for the CDR3: TGTGCCAGTAGTTCCTGGACAGGGGAGAACACTGAAGCTTTCTTT.

V is TRBV9 and J is TRBJ2-6; D is possibly TRBD2 (6 bases). Germline lookup yields CDR1 SGDLS and CDR2 YYNGEE. CDR3 length: 15 residues. V lost 0 bases and J 5 bases, leaving 9 bases between the germline ends. As DNA, the CDR3 is TGTGCCAGCAGCGTAGTGGGGGGAAGGGCCAACGTCCTGACTTTC. As protein: CASSVVGGRANVLTF.